This paragraph covers one TCR beta chain sequence. There are 15 residues in the CDR3. The germline CDR1 and CDR2 sequences are SGDLS and YYNGEE. V gave up 3 bases and J gave up 5 bases, with 17 bases separating them. These data belong to a study of blood T cell repertoires in COVID-19. TCRdb's table, derived via immunoSEQ multiplex PCR, lists solely in-frame clones and lacks some. The table includes about 200,000 clones, 82% detected once. The source material was peripheral blood. This clonotype was obtained from a human donor with acute or convalescent COVID-19. The donor label of this sample is uncertain. V is TRBV9 and J is TRBJ2-5; D is perhaps TRBD2 (6 bases). CDR3 sequence reads: CASSARRDSRETQYF. The CDR3 coding sequence is TGTGCCAGCAGCGCCCGCCGGGACTCCAGGGAGACCCAGTACTTC. Combining the CDR3 with reference TRBV9 and TRBJ2-5 gives the whole variable domain DSGVTQTPKHLITATGQRVTLRCSPRSGDLSVYWYQQSLDQGLQFLIQYYNGEERAKGNILERFSAQQFPDLHSELNLSSLELGDSALYFCASSARRDSRETQYFGPGTRLLVL.